Below are 15 T cell receptor beta chains sequenced from a single sample in a study of T cell repertoires in cytomegalovirus infection. MiXCR, applied by TCRdb to the reads, yields one record per CDR3 protein. Of about 310,000 distinct CDR3 sequences in the sample, 15% to 20% are singletons; the top ten hold 12%. The source material was PBMCs. These receptors were taken from a human donor in good health (CMV status not recorded). Some clones in this sample may be carry-over from other donors' samples.

A few counts support this clonotype. V gene TRBV20-1 combines with J gene TRBJ1-5; 7 bases map to TRBD1. This CDR3 contains 15 residues. Unmatched junction bases numbered 4, after V lost 2 bases and J lost 0 bases. The V gene's germline CDR1 is DFQATT and CDR2 SNEGSKA (reference sequence). The CDR3 loop is CSARLTGHSNQPQHF. The CDR3 bases are TGCAGTGCTAGATTGACAGGGCATAGCAATCAGCCCCAGCATTTT.

This clonotype appeared a few times. This chain joins TRBV12-3 or TRBV12-4 and TRBJ2-7, with TRBD1 identical over 7 bases. This CDR3 region has 14 residues. V was pared by 3 bases and J by 5 bases, with 7 bases of the junction left unmatched. The CDR3 nucleotides read TGTGCCAGCAGTTTGTCCAGGGGGTTCGACGAGCAGTACTTC. Translating it yields CASSLSRGFDEQYF.

This clonotype was counted a few times. V and J are TRBV15 and TRBJ2-3; D tentatively reads TRBD1 or TRBD2 (6 bases each). Deletions cut 1 base from V and 4 bases from J, with 9 bases between. The CDR3 spans 14 residues. CDR1 is LNHNV, CDR2 YYDKDF, per germline (reference sequence). For the CDR3, the DNA is TGTGCCACCAGCAGAGCGGGGGCCGCAGATACGCAGTATTTT. Translated: CATSRAGAADTQYF.

This clonotype was picked up a small number of times. J is TRBJ2-1 and V is TRBV20-1; D assignment may be TRBD1 or TRBD2 (5 bases each). The CDR3 sequence is 18 residues long. Germline CDR1 is DFQATT and CDR2 is SNEGSKA (reference sequence). Trimming took 0 bases from V and 0 from J, leaving 18 bases between them. Here the CDR3 DNA reads TGCAGTGCTAGAGATATTTTGCCGGGACCGAGCTCCTACAATGAGCAGTTCTTC. Translation gives CSARDILPGPSSYNEQFF.

The chain has TRBV29-1 and TRBJ1-2; 7 positions match TRBD1. Germline assignment: CDR1 SQVTM and CDR2 ANQGSEA. The CDR3 has 14 residues. With 4 bases clipped from V and 3 bases from J, the junction kept 8 bases outside the gene matches. The CDR3 spells CSVGVGQDDYGYTF. The CDR3 region has the DNA TGCAGCGTTGGAGTCGGACAGGACGACTATGGCTACACCTTC.

V gene TRBV7-2 combines with J gene TRBJ2-1; 9 bases align to TRBD2. This CDR3 region has 15 residues. CDR1 SGHTA and CDR2 FQGNSA come from the germline V gene. The junction had 10 bases not matched to a gene; V was cut back by 5 bases and J by 8 bases. The DNA for the CDR3 is TGTGCCAGCAGCCCAAGCGGGGGGTCTTACGATGAGCAGTTCTTC. It yields the protein CASSPSGGSYDEQFF.

The chain joins TRBV28 to TRBJ2-3, with D possibly matching TRBD1 (6 bases). This CDR3 is 14 amino acids long. CDR1 and CDR2 from the germline V gene are MDHEN and SYDVKM. The V and J ends lost 6 bases and 1 base respectively, with 11 bases between them. The CDR3 bases are TGTGCCAGCAGGGAGGCAGGGGGCACAGATACGCAGTATTTT. Amino acids: CASREAGGTDTQYF.

For the CDR3, the DNA is TGTGCCACCCAAGGAAGCGGGGGGACGGTCGAGACCCAGTACTTC. The encoded protein is CATQGSGGTVETQYF. The rearrangement links TRBV19 to TRBJ2-5; 9 positions agree with TRBD2. CDR1 and CDR2 (germline): LNHDA, SQIVND (reference sequence). V trimming: 10 bases; J trimming: 5 bases; junction bases outside the gene matches: 14. The CDR3 is made up of 15 amino acids. The full variable domain, in which reference TRBV19 and TRBJ2-5 provide the parts outside the CDR3, is DGGITQSPKYLFRKEGQNVTLSCEQNLNHDAMYWYRQDPGQGLRLIYYSQIVNDFQKGDIAEGYSVSREKKESFPLTVTSAQKNPTAFYLCATQGSGGTVETQYFGPGTRLLVL.

The rearrangement links TRBV28 to TRBJ2-1, with D maybe TRBD2 (5 bases). CDR1 is MDHEN, CDR2 SYDVKM, per germline. The CDR3 extends over 13 amino acids. V lost 2 bases and J 7 bases, leaving 9 bases between the germline ends. CDR3: CASSLVRGNEQFF. The CDR3 DNA reads TGTGCCAGCAGTTTAGTCCGGGGTAATGAGCAGTTCTTC.

This clonotype was counted once. V usage is TRBV28 and J usage is TRBJ1-3, with TRBD1 identical over 7 bases. Looked up from germline, CDR1 is MDHEN and CDR2 is SYDVKM. This CDR3 comprises 15 residues. V dropped 6 bases and J dropped 0; count of bases not matched to a gene: 5. CDR3 in DNA: TGTGCCAGCAGGACGGACAGGAGCTCTGGAAACACCATATATTTT. As protein: CASRTDRSSGNTIYF.

This clonotype was picked up many times. The chain employs TRBV7-2 and TRBJ2-4, with 8 bases identical to TRBD1. Trimming at V came to 5 bases and at J to 8 bases, leaving 5 bases not matched to a gene. In germline, CDR1 is SGHTA, CDR2 FQGNSA. The CDR3 is made up of 13 amino acids. CDR3 amino acids: CASSLTGADIQYF. CDR3 nucleotide sequence: TGTGCCAGCAGCCTGACAGGGGCAGACATTCAGTACTTC.

Of note for this clonotype: A single base separates this from a much larger clone, so it may be a read error. The chain links TRBV5-3 to TRBJ2-5; D perhaps matches TRBD2 (7 bases). TRBV5-3 is noted as an ORF with a role that remains uncertain. CDR3 length: 16 residues. V lost 8 bases to trimming and J lost 4 bases, with 24 bases between them. The CDR3 nucleotides read TGTGCCAGCAGCCCGGGGGGCCTAGACAAACGAGAGACCCAGTACTTC. Its protein is CASSPGGLDKRETQYF.

The chain combines TRBV5-6 with TRBJ1-4; 9 positions agree with TRBD1. Per the germline V gene, CDR1 is SGHDT and CDR2 is YYEEEE. The CDR3 sequence is 16 residues long. V lost 4 bases, J lost 6 bases, and 10 bases stayed unmatched. DNA of the CDR3: TGTGCCAGCAGCCCTAGCCTACAGGGGGCGGATGAAAAACTGTTTTTT. As protein: CASSPSLQGADEKLFF.

The rearrangement uses TRBV5-1 and TRBJ1-2; the match to TRBD1 covers 10 bases. CDR1 is SGHRS, CDR2 YFSETQ, per germline. After removal of 4 bases from V and 8 bases from J, the junction contained 11 bases not matched to a gene. The CDR3 extends over 15 amino acids. The DNA for the CDR3 is TGCGCCAGCAGCCAAGGGACAGGGGCCGCAGGGGGCTACACCTTC. It is translated as CASSQGTGAAGGYTF.

In its sample, this clonotype was seen many times. This chain links TRBV7-2 with TRBJ2-7; D could derive from TRBD1 or TRBD2 (5 bases each). The CDR3 contains 18 residues. V was cut by 1 base and J by 0 bases, with 19 bases left in between. Germline loops: CDR1 SGHTA, CDR2 FQGNSA. The CDR3 loop is CASSLEAPGPLFSYEQYF. DNA for the CDR3: TGTGCCAGCAGCTTAGAGGCCCCGGGACCTCTATTCTCCTACGAGCAGTACTTC.